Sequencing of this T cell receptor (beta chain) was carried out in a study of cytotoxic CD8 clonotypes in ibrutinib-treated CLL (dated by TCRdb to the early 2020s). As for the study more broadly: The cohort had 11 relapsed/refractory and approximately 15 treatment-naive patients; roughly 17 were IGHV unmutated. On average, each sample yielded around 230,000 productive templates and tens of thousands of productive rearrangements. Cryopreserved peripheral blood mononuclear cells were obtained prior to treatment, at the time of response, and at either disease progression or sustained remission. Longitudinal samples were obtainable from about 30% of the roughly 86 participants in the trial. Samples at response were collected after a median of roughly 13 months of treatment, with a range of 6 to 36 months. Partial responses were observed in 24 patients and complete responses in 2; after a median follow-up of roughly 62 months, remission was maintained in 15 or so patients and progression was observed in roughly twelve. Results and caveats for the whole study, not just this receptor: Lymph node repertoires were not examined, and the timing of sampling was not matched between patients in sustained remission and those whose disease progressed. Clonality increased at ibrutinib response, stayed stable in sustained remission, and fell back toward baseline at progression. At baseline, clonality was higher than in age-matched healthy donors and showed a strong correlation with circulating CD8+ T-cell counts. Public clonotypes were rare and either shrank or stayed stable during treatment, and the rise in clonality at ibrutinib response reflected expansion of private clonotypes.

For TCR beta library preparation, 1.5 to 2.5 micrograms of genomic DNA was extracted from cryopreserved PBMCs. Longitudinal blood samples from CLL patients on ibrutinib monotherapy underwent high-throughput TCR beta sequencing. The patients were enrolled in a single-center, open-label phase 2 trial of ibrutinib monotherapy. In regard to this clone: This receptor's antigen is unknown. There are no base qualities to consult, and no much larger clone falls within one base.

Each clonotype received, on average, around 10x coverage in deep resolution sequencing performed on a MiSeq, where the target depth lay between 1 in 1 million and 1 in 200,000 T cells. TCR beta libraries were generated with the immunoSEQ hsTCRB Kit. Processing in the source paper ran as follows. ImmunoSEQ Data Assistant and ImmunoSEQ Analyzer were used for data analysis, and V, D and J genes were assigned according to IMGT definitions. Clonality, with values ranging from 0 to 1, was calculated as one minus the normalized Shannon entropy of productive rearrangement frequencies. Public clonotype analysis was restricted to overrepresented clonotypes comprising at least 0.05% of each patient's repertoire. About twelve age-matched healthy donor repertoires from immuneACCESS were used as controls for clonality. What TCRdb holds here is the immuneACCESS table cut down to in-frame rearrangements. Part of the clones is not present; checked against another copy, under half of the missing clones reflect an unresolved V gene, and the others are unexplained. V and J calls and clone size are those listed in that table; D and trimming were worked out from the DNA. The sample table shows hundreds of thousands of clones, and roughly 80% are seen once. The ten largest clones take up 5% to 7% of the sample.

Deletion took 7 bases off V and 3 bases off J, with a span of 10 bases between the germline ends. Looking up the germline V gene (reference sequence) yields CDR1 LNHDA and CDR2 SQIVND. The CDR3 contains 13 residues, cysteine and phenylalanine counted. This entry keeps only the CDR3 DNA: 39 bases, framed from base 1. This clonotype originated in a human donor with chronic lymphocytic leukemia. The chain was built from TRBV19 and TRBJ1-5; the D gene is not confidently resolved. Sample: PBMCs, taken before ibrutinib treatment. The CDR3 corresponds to CASNLPPNQPQHF. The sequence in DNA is TGTGCCAGTAACCTCCCCCCCAATCAGCCCCAGCATTTT.